This T cell receptor beta chain appears in the sequencing data of a study of spatial heterogeneity in lung cancer. Across the study: Beta-chain sequences were consistently detected more often than alpha-chain sequences. Mean representation of each unique TCR and UMI combination in the raw reads exceeded 8.5 occurrences.

This clonotype was counted a few times. Time point noted: blood at routine non-recurrence follow-up after resection. From tumor, nontumor lung or frozen PBMC, whole RNA was taken unsorted for sequencing. TCR cDNA molecules each carried a unique molecular identifier. TCRdb processed the 5' RACE reads anew with MiXCR; each CDR3 protein has one entry. This sample has 51,000 or so distinct CDR3 sequences, with more than 6.5% found just once. The CDR3 runs 14 residues. Per germline, CDR1 MGHRA and CDR2 YSYEKL. This TCR derives from a female donor with early-stage non-small cell lung cancer. This chain links TRBV4-1 with TRBJ1-4, with TRBD1 identical over 8 bases. Near its end, the DNA agrees better with TRBJ2-3, so the J call may be wrong. The sample here was PBMCs, taken at follow-up. The CDR3 DNA follows: TGCGCCAGCAGTCGCGGACAGGGTAATGACGTACAGTATTTT. Amino acids: CASSRGQGNDVQYF.